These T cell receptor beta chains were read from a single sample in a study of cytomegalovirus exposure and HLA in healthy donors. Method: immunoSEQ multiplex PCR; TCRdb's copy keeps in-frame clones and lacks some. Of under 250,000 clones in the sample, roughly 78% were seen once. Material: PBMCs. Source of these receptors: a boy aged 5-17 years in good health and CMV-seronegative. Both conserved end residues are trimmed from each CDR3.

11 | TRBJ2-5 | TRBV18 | ASSPGQGREQY
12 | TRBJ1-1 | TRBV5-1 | ASSSDRRNTEAF
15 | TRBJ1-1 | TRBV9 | ASSVEGSVRGWTEAF
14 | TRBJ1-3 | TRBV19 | ASSIPRTKFGNTIY
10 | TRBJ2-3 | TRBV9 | ASSVVTDTQY
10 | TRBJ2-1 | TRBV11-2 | ASSPSRGAGF
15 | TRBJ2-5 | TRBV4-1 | ASSQGWDRVTFETQY
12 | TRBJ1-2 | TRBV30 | AWSQGALTYGYT
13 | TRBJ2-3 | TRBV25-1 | ASIRSRGSTDTQY
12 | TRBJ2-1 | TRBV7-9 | ASSLGIRARVMF
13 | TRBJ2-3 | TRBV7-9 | ASSLYSGGTDTQY
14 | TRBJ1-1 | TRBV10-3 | AISEPTHGGWTEAF
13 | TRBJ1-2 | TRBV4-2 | ASSQDGGTARGYT
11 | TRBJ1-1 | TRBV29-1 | SVDRQGQTEAF
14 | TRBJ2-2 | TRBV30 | AWSPEDREFPGELF
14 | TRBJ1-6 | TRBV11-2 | ASSDDWTSNNSPLH
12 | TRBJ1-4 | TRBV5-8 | ASSWGGASEKLF
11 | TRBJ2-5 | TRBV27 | ASSFHAGRARY
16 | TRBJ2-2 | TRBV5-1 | ASSLDRRLAGSTGELF
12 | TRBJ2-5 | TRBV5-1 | ASSLSTRGQTQY
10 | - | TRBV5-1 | ASSYDRGEQY
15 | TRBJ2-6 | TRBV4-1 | ASSVTRGLAGANVLT
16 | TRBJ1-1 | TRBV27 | ASSPGEEGAPMNTEAF
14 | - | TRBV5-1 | ASSLVYGTEYYEQY
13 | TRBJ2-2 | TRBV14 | ASSQDVGGNGELF
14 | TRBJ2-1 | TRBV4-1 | ASSQDPGRANNEQF
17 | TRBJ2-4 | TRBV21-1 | ASSLGSGHQFLAKNIQY
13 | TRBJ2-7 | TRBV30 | AWALGLAGIYEQY
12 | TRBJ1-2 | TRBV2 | ASKLLQVGYGYT
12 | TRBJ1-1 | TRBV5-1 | ASRPESGNTEAF
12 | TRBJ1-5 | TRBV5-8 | ASSWGQVNQPQH
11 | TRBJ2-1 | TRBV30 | AWRGGSYNEQF
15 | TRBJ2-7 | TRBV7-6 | ASSFPTSPVSSYEQY
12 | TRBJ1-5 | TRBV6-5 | ASSYSARNQPQH
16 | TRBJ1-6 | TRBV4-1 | ASSQDFLGGTYNSPLH
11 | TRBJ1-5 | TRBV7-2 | ASSWDRNQPQH
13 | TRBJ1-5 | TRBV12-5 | ASGLSVRGNQPQH
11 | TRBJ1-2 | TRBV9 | ASSVGGGKGYT
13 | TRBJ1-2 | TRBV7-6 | ASSLGLTGGYGYP
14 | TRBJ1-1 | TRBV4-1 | ASSQRAGGADREAF